Given below is one T cell receptor beta chain in context. CDR3 length: 15 amino acids. V dropped 5 bases and J dropped 14 bases, with 22 bases sitting between them. Germline CDR1 SGHTA, CDR2 FQGNSA. This sample was taken from a study of T cell responses to AZD1222 COVID-19 vaccine. Across the study: Pooling covered second doses at about 4 or about 12 weeks.

Data came from immunoSEQ multiplex PCR; TCRdb stores just in-frame clones and leaves some out. Found here are 100,000 to 120,000 clones, around 89% of them singletons; the top ten hold less than 9.5%. V gene TRBV7-2 combines with J gene TRBJ1-6, with a tentative D call TRBD1 (6 bases). The sequenced sample was peripheral blood, obtained on day 0 of AZD1222 vaccination. This receptor was taken from an adult in good health. CDR3 region: CASSPSGTPFGTLHF. Here the CDR3 DNA reads TGTGCCAGCAGCCCGTCCGGGACACCGTTCGGGACCCTCCACTTT. The full variable domain, in which reference TRBV7-2 and TRBJ1-6 provide the parts outside the CDR3, is GAGVSQSPSNKVTEKGKDVELRCDPISGHTALYWYRQSLGQGLEFLIYFQGNSAPDKSGLPSDRFSAERTGGSVSTLTIQRTQQEDSAVYLCASSPSGTPFGTLHFGNGTRLTVT.